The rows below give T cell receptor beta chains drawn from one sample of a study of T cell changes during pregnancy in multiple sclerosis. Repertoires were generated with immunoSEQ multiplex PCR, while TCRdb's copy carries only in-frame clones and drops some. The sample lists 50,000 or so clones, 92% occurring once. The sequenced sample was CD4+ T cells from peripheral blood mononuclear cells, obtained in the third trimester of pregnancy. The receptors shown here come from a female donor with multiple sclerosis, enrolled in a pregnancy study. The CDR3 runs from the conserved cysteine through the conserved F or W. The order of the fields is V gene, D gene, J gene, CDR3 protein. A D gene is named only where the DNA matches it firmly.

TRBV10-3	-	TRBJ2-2	CAIRDGQTTGELFF
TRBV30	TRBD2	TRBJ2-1	CASQAGGSSYNEQFF
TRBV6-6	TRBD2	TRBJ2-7	CASCERERGYEQYF
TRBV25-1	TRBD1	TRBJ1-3	CASSERGRGLGNTIYF
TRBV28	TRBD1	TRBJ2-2	CASSLMTGLNTGELFF
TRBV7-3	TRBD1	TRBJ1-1	CASSPGTARNTEAFF
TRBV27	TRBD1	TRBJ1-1	CASMTGPTNTEAFF
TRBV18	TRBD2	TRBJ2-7	CASSPGTSGGREQYF
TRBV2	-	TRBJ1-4	CASSDSRSTNEKLFF
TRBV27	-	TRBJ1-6	CASSTTVKYNSPLHF
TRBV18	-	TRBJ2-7	CASSPQARGSSSEQYF
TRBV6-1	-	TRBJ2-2	CASSDGSGAGELFF
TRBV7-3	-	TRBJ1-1	CASSLGGLGTEAFF
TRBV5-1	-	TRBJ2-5	CASSQQGGIETQYF
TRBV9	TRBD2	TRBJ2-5	CASSVEGGSGRETQYF
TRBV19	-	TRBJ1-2	CASIAGDYGYTF
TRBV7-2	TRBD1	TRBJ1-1	CASRTSRGRRSTEAFF
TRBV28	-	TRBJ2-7	CASSPHTTLSYEQYF
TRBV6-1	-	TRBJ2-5	CALRPGGGETQYF
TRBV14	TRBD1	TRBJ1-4	CASSEGTGRRKLFF
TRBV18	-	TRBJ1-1	CASSPPVLGKGVNTEAFF
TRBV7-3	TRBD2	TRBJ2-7	CASSPLAGGLREQYF
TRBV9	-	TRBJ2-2	CASSVDPLLLNTGELFF
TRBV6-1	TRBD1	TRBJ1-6	CASSRDSYNSPLHF
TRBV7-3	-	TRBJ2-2	CASSFGQYTGELFF
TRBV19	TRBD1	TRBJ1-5	CASSIDRVNQPQHF
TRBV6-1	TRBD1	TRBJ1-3	CASRRTGENTIYF
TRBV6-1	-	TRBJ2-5	CASDTNGETQYF
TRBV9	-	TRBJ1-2	CASSVAYSGYGYTF
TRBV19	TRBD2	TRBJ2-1	CASSLRTSGRAHEQFF
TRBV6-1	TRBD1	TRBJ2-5	CASSDQPGQPQETQYF
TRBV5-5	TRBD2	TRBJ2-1	CASSFPSGSTLSNEQFF
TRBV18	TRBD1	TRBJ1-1	CASSPRAHTQGDFAEAFF
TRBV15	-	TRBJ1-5	CATSRRDSNQPQHF
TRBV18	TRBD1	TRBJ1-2	CASSSGQGEDGYTF
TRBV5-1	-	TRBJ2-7	CASRRQGLESGEQYF
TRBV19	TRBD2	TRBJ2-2	CASKRLGEGTGELFF
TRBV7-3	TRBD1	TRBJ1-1	CASSMDRHMNTEAFF
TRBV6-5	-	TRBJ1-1	CATASQGFTEAFF
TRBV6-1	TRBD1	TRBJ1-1	CASSEVTGSTEAFF
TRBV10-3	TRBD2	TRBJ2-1	CAISVVSGGLNSYNEQFF
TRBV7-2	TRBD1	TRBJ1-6	CASSDSGTGSSYNSPLHF
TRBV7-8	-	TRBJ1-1	CASSLAGGNTEAFF
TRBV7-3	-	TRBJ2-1	CASSSGTSNEQFF
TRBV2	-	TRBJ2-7	CASSETVPYEQYF
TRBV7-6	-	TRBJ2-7	CASSPAGVEQYF
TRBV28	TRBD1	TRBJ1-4	CASAGTGNEKLFF
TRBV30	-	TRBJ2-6	CAWSQGTGANVLTF
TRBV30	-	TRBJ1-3	CAWSPGGSGNTIYF
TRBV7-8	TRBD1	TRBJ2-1	CASSLGTGTRRPGEQFF
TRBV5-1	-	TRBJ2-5	CASSLSSMAFQETQYF
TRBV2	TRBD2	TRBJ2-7	CASSELMWGDYYEQYF
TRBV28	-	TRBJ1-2	CASSLPGGASQDYGYTF
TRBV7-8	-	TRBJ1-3	CASSLVTGKVSGNTIYF
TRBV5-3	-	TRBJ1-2	CARSLVAVPYGYTF
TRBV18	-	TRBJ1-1	CASSPKGSLNTEAFF
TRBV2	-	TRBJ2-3	CASSESGGTDTQYF
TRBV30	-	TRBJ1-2	CAWSAGTSTSYGYTF